This T cell receptor (beta chain) was sequenced during a study of naive and memory T cell subsets. Broader study findings: Gini index rose across naive, CM, EM and EMRA in CD4 and CD8. Over 90% of naive TCR sequences appeared only once after error correction, unlike memory subsets.

Two oligonucleotides, mixed equimolar, formed the beta constant-region primer covering TRBC1 and TRBC2. Ligated cDNA was amplified by four rounds of PCR with nested alpha and beta constant-region primers and SP2. TCRdb fed the UMI-ligation and nested PCR reads into MiXCR, producing one record per CDR3 protein. The table lists tens of thousands of distinct CDR3 sequences, approximately 9.2% of them singletons. The CDR3 has 16 amino acids. The germline V gene has CDR1 DFQATT and CDR2 SNEGSKA (reference sequence). Trimming at V came to 1 base and at J to 5 bases, leaving 8 bases not matched to a gene. CD4 T cells were positively selected, then CD8 T cells from the CD4-negative fraction. Cells stained for CD3, CD4, CD8, CD45RA and CD27 were sorted into four subsets. In this sample, this clonotype turned up a few times. Its specificity is not known.

The sequence was collected from a human donor in good health. The V gene is TRBV20-1, the J gene TRBJ2-2; 9 bases map to TRBD1. Sequenced input: naive CD8+ T cells from blood. The CDR3 region has the DNA TGCAGTGCTAGAGGAATGGGGACAGGGCGGACCGGGGAGCTGTTTTTT. Translated: CSARGMGTGRTGELFF.